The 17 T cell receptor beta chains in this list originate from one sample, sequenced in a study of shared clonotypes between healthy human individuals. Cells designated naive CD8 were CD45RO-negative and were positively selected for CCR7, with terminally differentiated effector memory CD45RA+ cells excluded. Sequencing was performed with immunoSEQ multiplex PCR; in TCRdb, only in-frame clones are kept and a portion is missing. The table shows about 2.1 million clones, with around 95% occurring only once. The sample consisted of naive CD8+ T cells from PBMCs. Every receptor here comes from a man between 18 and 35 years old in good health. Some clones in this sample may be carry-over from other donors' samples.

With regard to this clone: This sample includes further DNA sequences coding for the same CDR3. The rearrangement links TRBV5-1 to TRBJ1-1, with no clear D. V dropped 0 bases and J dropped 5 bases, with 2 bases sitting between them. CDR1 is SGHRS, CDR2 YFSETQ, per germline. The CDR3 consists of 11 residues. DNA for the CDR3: TGCGCCAGCAGCTTGGGAACTGAAGCTTTCTTT. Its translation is CASSLGTEAFF.

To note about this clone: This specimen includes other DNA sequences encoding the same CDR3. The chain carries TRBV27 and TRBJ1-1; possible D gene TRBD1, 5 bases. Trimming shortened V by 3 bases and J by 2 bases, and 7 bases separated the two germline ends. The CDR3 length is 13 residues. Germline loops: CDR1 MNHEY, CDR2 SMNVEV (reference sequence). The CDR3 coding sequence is TGTGCCAGCAGTTTTCAGGGAAACACTGAAGCTTTCTTT. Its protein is CASSFQGNTEAFF.

The CDR3 DNA reads as TGTGCCAGCAGTCAAGGAGCTGGGGCCAACGTCCTGACTTTC. Translation gives CASSQGAGANVLTF. This chain joins TRBV27 and TRBJ2-6; D ambiguous. The CDR3 has 14 residues. From germline, CDR1 is MNHEY and CDR2 SMNVEV (reference sequence). V was trimmed by 5 bases and J by 2 bases, leaving 7 bases between them. Looking up the rest from reference TRBV27 and TRBJ2-6 gives the full variable domain: EAQVTQNPRYLITVTGKKLTVTCSQNMNHEYMSWYRQDPGLGLRQIYYSMNVEVTDKGDVPEGYKVSRKEKRNFPLILESPSPNQTSLYFCASSQGAGANVLTFGAGSRLTVL.

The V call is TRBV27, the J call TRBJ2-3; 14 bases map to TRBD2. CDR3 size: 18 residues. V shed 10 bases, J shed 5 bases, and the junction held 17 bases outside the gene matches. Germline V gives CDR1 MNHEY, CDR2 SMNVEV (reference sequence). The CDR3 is CATQNQVGLAGAEDTQYF. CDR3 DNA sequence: TGTGCCACCCAAAATCAGGTGGGACTAGCGGGAGCGGAAGATACGCAGTATTTT.

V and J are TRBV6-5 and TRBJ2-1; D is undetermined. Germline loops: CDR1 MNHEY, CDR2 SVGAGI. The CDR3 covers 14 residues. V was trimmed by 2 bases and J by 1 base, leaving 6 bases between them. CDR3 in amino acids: CASSYRQSYNEQFF. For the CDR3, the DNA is TGTGCCAGCAGTTACCGGCAGTCCTACAATGAGCAGTTCTTC.

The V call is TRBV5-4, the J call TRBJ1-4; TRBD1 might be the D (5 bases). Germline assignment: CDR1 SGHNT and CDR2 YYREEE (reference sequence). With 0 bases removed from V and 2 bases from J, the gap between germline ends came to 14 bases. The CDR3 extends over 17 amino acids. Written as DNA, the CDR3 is TGTGCCAGCAGCTTGGTCCAGGGAGGTGCGACTAATGAAAAACTGTTTTTT. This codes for CASSLVQGGATNEKLFF.

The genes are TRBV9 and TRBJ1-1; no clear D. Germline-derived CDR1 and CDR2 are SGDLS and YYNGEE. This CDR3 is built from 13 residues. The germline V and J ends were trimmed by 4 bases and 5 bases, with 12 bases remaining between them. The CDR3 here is CASSPQRPTEAFF. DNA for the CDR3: TGTGCCAGCAGCCCTCAGCGGCCTACTGAAGCTTTCTTT.

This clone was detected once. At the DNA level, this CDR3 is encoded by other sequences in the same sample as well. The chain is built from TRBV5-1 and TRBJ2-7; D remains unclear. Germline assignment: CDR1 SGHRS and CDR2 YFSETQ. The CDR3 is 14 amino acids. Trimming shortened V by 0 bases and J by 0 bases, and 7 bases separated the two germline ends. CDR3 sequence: CASSLAASSYEQYF. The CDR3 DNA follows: TGCGCCAGCAGCTTGGCCGCTAGCTCCTACGAGCAGTACTTC.

The CDR3 here is CASSHRDGTTNEKLFF. CDR3 nucleotides: TGTGCCAGCAGCCACCGGGACGGAACAACTAATGAAAAACTGTTTTTT. The rearrangement links TRBV7-9 to TRBJ1-4, with D possibly matching TRBD1 (5 bases). CDR1 SEHNR and CDR2 FQNEAQ come from the germline V gene (reference sequence). Trimming removed 5 bases at V and 0 bases at J, with 13 bases between. The CDR3 loop spans 16 amino acids. Full variable domain (rest looked up from reference TRBV7-9 and TRBJ1-4): DTGVSQNPRHKITKRGQNVTFRCDPISEHNRLYWYRQTLGQGPEFLTYFQNEAQLEKSRLLSDRFSAERPKGSFSTLEIQRTEQGDSAMYLCASSHRDGTTNEKLFFGSGTQLSVL.

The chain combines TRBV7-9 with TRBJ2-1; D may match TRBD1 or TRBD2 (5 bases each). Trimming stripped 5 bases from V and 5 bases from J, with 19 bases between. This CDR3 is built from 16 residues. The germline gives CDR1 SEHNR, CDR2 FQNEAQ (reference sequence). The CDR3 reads CASSHRGTTKDNEQFF. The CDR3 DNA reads TGTGCCAGCAGCCACCGTGGGACCACCAAAGACAATGAGCAGTTCTTC.

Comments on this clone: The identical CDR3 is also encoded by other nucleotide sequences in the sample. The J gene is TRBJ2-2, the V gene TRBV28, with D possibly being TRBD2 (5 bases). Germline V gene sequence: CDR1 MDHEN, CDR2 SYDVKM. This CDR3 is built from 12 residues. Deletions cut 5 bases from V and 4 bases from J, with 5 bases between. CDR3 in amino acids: CASSSGTGELFF. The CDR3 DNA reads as TGTGCCAGCAGTAGCGGCACCGGGGAGCTGTTTTTT.

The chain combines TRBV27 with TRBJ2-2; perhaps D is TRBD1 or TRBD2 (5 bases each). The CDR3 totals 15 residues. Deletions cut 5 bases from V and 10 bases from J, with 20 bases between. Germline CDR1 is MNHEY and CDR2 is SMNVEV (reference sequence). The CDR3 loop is CASSDPGPPDSELFF. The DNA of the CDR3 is TGTGCCAGCAGTGATCCGGGACCCCCTGACTCGGAGCTGTTTTTT.

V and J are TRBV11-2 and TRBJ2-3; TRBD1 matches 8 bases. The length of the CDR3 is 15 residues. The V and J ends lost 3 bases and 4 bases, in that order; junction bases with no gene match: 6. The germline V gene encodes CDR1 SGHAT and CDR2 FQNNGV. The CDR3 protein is CASSFLPGGADTQYF. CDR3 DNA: TGTGCCAGCAGCTTTTTGCCAGGGGGCGCAGATACGCAGTATTTT.

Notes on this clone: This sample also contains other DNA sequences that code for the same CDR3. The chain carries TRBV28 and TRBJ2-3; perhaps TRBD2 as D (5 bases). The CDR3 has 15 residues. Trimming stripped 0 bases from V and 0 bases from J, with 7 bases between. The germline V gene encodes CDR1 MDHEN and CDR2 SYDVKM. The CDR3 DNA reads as TGTGCCAGCAGTTTATGGGGAGACAGCACAGATACGCAGTATTTT. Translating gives CASSLWGDSTDTQYF. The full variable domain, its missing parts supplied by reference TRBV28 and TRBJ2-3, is DVKVTQSSRYLVKRTGEKVFLECVQDMDHENMFWYRQDPGLGLRLIYFSYDVKMKEKGDIPEGYSVSREKKERFSLILESASTNQTSMYLCASSLWGDSTDTQYFGPGTRLTVL.

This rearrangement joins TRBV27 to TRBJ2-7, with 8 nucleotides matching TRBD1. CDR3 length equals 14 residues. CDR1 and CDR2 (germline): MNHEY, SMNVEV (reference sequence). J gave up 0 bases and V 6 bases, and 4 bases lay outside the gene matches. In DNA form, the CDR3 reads TGTGCCAGCAGGGGACAGGCCATCTCCTACGAGCAGTACTTC. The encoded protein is CASRGQAISYEQYF.

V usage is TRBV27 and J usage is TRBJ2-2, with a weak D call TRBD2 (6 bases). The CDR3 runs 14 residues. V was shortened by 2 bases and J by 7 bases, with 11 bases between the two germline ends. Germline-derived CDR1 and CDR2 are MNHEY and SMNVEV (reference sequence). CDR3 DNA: TGTGCCAGCAGTTTAGTCGGGAGTGACGGGGAGCTGTTTTTT. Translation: CASSLVGSDGELFF.

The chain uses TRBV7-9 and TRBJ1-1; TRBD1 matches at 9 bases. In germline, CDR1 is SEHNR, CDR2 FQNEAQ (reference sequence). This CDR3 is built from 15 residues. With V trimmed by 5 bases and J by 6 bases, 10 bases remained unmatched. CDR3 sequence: CASSGRTGVNAEAFF. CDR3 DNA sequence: TGTGCCAGCAGCGGCAGGACAGGGGTAAATGCTGAAGCTTTCTTT.